This is a list of T cell receptor beta chains from one sample in a study of response to subunit inactivated influenza vaccine. TCRdb reprocessed the RT-PCR reads via MiXCR and lists one record per CDR3 protein. The data contain 450,000 to 600,000 distinct CDR3 sequences, approximately 7.3% of them singletons. The sequences come from PBMCs from blood, collected around 25 months after vaccination. The source of these receptors is a man aged 45 to 70 who received an inactivated influenza vaccine. Both conserved end residues are part of each CDR3. The order of the fields is V gene, clone size, D gene, J gene, CDR3 DNA, CDR3 protein. D genes are given only for firm matches. Not all rows give a size; the values are once, few, many and, for expanded clones, a class.

>TRBV5-1|many|TRBD2|TRBJ2-3
TGCGCCAGCAGCTTTTCGTGGGGACTAGCATCAGATACGCAGTATTTT
CASSFSWGLASDTQYF
>TRBV7-9|many|TRBD1|TRBJ2-7
TGTGCCAGCAGCCCCTCGGGACAGGGGGTCGAAGAGCAGTACTTC
CASSPSGQGVEEQYF
>TRBV27|many|.|TRBJ2-5
TGTGCCAGCAGTTTGACTAGTCTAGGGGGTCAAGAGACCCAGTACTTC
CASSLTSLGGQETQYF
>TRBV4-3|.|TRBD2|TRBJ2-5
TGCGCCAGCAGCCAGTCCACTAGCGGGAGTTGGCAGACCCAGTACTTC
CASSQSTSGSWQTQYF
>TRBV20-1|few|TRBD2|TRBJ2-7
TGCAGTGCTCCACCCGGGACTAACCCCTACGAGCAGTACTTC
CSAPPGTNPYEQYF
>TRBV27|few|TRBD2|TRBJ2-1
TGTGCCAGCAGTAGCCCTAGCGGGAGCTCCTACAATGAGCAGTTCTTC
CASSSPSGSSYNEQFF
>TRBV20-1|.|TRBD2|TRBJ2-5
TGCAGTGCTAGAGATCCCCGGACTAGCGGAGAGACCCAGTACTTC
CSARDPRTSGETQYF
>TRBV7-9|.|.|TRBJ2-5
TGTGCCAGCAGCTTAGTTGGTCGGATACAAGAGACCCAGTACTTC
CASSLVGRIQETQYF
>TRBV4-2|many|.|TRBJ1-4
TGTGCCAGCAGCCACCCCGGGGGTAATGAAAAACTGTTTTTT
CASSHPGGNEKLFF
>TRBV14|.|TRBD2|TRBJ2-5
TGTGCCAGCAGCCAAGGGTGGCTTATTCTAGCGGGAGCCCAAGAGACCCAGTACTTC
CASSQGWLILAGAQETQYF
>TRBV7-9|many|TRBD2|TRBJ2-7
TGTGCCAGCAGCTTTGTTACTAGCGGGTACGAGCAGTACTTC
CASSFVTSGYEQYF
>TRBV14|.|.|TRBJ1-1
TGTGCCAGCAGCCGGGGGCCCGCCACTGAAGCTTTCTTT
CASSRGPATEAFF
>TRBV27|.|.|TRBJ1-2
TGTGCCAGCAGTTTGAGGGGCCGGGGCGGCTACACCTTC
CASSLRGRGGYTF
>TRBV15|.|.|TRBJ2-1
TGTGCCACCAGCAAGGTTGGGCTCGGGTACAATGAGCAGTTCTTC
CATSKVGLGYNEQFF
>TRBV30|.|TRBD1|TRBJ2-7
TGTGCCTGGAGCAGGGGGGACAGGGTCTACTCCTACGAGCAGTACTTC
CAWSRGDRVYSYEQYF
>TRBV7-8|few|.|TRBJ1-2
TGTGCCAGCAGCCCTCGGAGTGTTGGCTATGGCTACACCTTC
CASSPRSVGYGYTF
>TRBV10-3|few|.|TRBJ2-7
TGTGCCATCAGTAGCCAGGGTTTCGAGCAGTACTTC
CAISSQGFEQYF
>TRBV5-1|few|.|TRBJ1-1
TGCGCCAGCAGCAGAGACACGACGAACACTGAAGCTTTCTTT
CASSRDTTNTEAFF
>TRBV11-1|few|.|TRBJ1-1
TGTGCCAGCAGCCGAACGGTGCTCAGGGGCCCCTTGAACACTGAAGCTTTCTTT
CASSRTVLRGPLNTEAFF
>TRBV20-1|.|TRBD2|TRBJ2-5
TGCAGTGCTAGAGTCAGGGGACTAGCGGGAGAGACCCAGTACTTC
CSARVRGLAGETQYF
>TRBV12-3/TRBV12-4|many|.|TRBJ2-1
TGTGCCAGCAGTCTACAGCCCTACAATGAGCAGTTCTTC
CASSLQPYNEQFF
>TRBV2|.|.|TRBJ2-5
TGTGCCAGCAGTGGTCCCGCGGAGACCCAGTACTTC
CASSGPAETQYF
>TRBV12-3/TRBV12-4|few|.|TRBJ2-2
TGTGCCAGCACCCCGTCAAGGTCCACCGGGGAGCTGTTTTTT
CASTPSRSTGELFF
>TRBV12-3/TRBV12-4|many|.|TRBJ2-4
TGTGCCAGCAGTCCAAAGAGTCTCCTAGCCAAAAACATTCAGTACTTC
CASSPKSLLAKNIQYF
>TRBV20-1|few|TRBD1|TRBJ1-1
TGCAGTGCTAGTGGGGTAACGAGGGGGCGAGGGACTGAAGCTTTCTTT
CSASGVTRGRGTEAFF
>TRBV10-3|.|TRBD2|TRBJ2-5
TGTGCCATCAGGAATACTAGCGGGCGGAATCAAGAGACCCAGTACTTC
CAIRNTSGRNQETQYF
>TRBV12-3/TRBV12-4|.|.|TRBJ1-4
TGTGCCAGCAGTCAGCAGGTTCCGGGGGAAAAACTGTTTTTT
CASSQQVPGEKLFF
>TRBV11-2|few|TRBD1|TRBJ2-1
TGTGCCAGCAGCGATTCCGGGACAGTTAATGAGCAGTTCTTC
CASSDSGTVNEQFF
>TRBV28|many|.|TRBJ2-5
TGTGCCAGCGGGGTAGGACAGACCCAGTACTTC
CASGVGQTQYF
>TRBV24-1|.|.|TRBJ2-5
TGTGCCACCGCCTCACAGGGACGCGGGGAGACCCAGTACTTC
CATASQGRGETQYF
>TRBV9|.|.|TRBJ2-1
TGTGCCAGCAGCGTAGATTCGATAGGTGAGCAGTTCTTC
CASSVDSIGEQFF
>TRBV11-3|.|TRBD2|TRBJ2-1
TGTGCCAGCAGCTTAGAGAGCGGGGCGAAGGAGCAGTTCTTC
CASSLESGAKEQFF
>TRBV19|.|TRBD2|TRBJ2-1
TGTGCCAGTAGTTCTAGCGGGATCCAATCCTACAATGAGCAGTTCTTC
CASSSSGIQSYNEQFF
>TRBV5-4|.|.|TRBJ2-5
TGTGCCAGCAGCCGCGGGCCAGGGTCAGAGACCCAGTACTTC
CASSRGPGSETQYF
>TRBV7-9|few|TRBD1|TRBJ2-1
TGTGCCAGCAGCTCCCGGGACAGGGGGGATAATGAGCAGTTCTTC
CASSSRDRGDNEQFF
>TRBV12-3/TRBV12-4|few|.|TRBJ2-2
TGTGCCAGCAGTGAAACTTTTACTAACACCGGGGAGCTGTTTTTT
CASSETFTNTGELFF
>TRBV7-8|many|TRBD1|TRBJ1-4
TGTGCCAGCAGCTTAGCGGACAGGGGGAATGAAAAACTGTTTTTT
CASSLADRGNEKLFF
>TRBV20-1|.|.|TRBJ2-4
TGCAGTGCTAAACAGGGAACCAAAAACATTCAGTACTTC
CSAKQGTKNIQYF
>TRBV5-1|few|.|TRBJ2-3
TGCGCCAGCGGACTTTTTAGCACAGATACGCAGTATTTT
CASGLFSTDTQYF
>TRBV20-1|.|TRBD1|TRBJ2-7
TGCAGTGCTAACGCGGACAGGCGGCGATACGAGCAGTACTTC
CSANADRRRYEQYF
>TRBV2|few|TRBD1|TRBJ2-7
TGTGCCAGCAGCCCTGCTGGACAGGGGTTTTACGAGCAGTACTTC
CASSPAGQGFYEQYF
>TRBV5-5|many|.|TRBJ1-6
TGTGCCGGTTCTAGGCAGCCTGATTCACCCCTCCACTTT
CAGSRQPDSPLHF
>TRBV5-1|.|.|TRBJ1-2
TGCGCCAGCAGCTTGAGAGTGTATAACTATGGCTACACCTTC
CASSLRVYNYGYTF
>TRBV5-1|many|TRBD2|TRBJ2-7
TGCGCCAGCAGCTTGGAGGCTAGCGGCTACGAGCAGTACTTC
CASSLEASGYEQYF
>TRBV5-1|.|TRBD2|TRBJ2-3
TGCGCCAGCAGCCCACTAACTAGCGGGGGCCACACAGATACGCAGTATTTT
CASSPLTSGGHTDTQYF
>TRBV3-1|many|TRBD1|TRBJ2-1
TGTGCCAGCAGCCTACGACAGGGGTCCTACAATGAGCAGTTCTTC
CASSLRQGSYNEQFF
>TRBV11-1|few|TRBD1|TRBJ2-3
TGTGCCAGCAGCTCGCCTTGGGCAGTGACAGGGAGCACAGATACGCAGTATTTT
CASSSPWAVTGSTDTQYF
>TRBV3-1|.|.|TRBJ1-5
TGTGCCAGCAGCCAAGTGGGGGTTAATCAGCCCCAGCATTTT
CASSQVGVNQPQHF
>TRBV7-8|.|TRBD2|TRBJ2-1
TGTGCCAGCAGCTCAAGACTAGCGGGACACTACAATGAGCAGTTCTTC
CASSSRLAGHYNEQFF
>TRBV7-3|.|TRBD1|TRBJ1-3
TGTGCCAGCAGCTCGACAGGGGTTGGAAACACCATATATTTT
CASSSTGVGNTIYF
>TRBV10-3|.|TRBD1|TRBJ1-6
TGTGCCATCAGTGAGGAGGGACAGGGGATATTATATAATTCACCCCTCCACTTT
CAISEEGQGILYNSPLHF
>TRBV29-1|few|.|TRBJ2-5
TGCAGCGTTGAAGAAGGTCCGGTAGGGACCCAGTACTTC
CSVEEGPVGTQYF
>TRBV15|.|TRBD1|TRBJ2-7
TGTGCCACCAGAAAGACAGGGGGATCCTACGAGCAGTACTTC
CATRKTGGSYEQYF
>TRBV5-1|once|TRBD2|TRBJ2-1
TGCGCTAGCAGCACCAGGACTAGCGGGGGCCGTTCCAATGAGCAGTTCTTC
CASSTRTSGGRSNEQFF